Below, 29 T cell receptor beta chains from the same sample are listed, as sequenced in a study of early stage breast cancer tumors. The method was immunoSEQ multiplex PCR; TCRdb's version includes in-frame clones alone and lacks a portion of them. The sample records about 63,000 clones, roughly 80% being singletons. Input material: blood. These receptors all come from a young adult with breast cancer.

V usage is TRBV4-1 and J usage is TRBJ2-7; 7 bases align to TRBD2. V gave up 3 bases and J gave up 2 bases; unmatched junction bases: 7. The length of the CDR3 is 15 residues. CDR1 and CDR2 from the germline V gene are MGHRA and YSYEKL. Here the CDR3 reads CASSQGRERAYEQYF. The CDR3 DNA sequence: TGCGCCAGCAGCCAGGGGCGGGAGCGGGCCTACGAGCAGTACTTC.

This clone was recorded only once. The chain combines TRBV10-3 with TRBJ2-7; TRBD1 agrees at 9 bases. This CDR3 has 15 residues. Germline V gene data show CDR1 as ENHRY and CDR2 as SYGVKD. Unmatched junction bases numbered 7, after V lost 3 bases and J lost 4 bases. The CDR3 region is CAISDPDRGDYEQYF. DNA of the CDR3: TGTGCCATCAGTGACCCGGACAGGGGAGATTACGAGCAGTACTTC.

This clone occurred once. V and J are TRBV19 and TRBJ2-3; 7 positions agree with TRBD1. This CDR3 spans 15 amino acids. Germline V lookup: CDR1 LNHDA, CDR2 SQIVND (reference sequence). Trimming took 3 bases from V and 4 from J; bases not matched to a gene: 7. CDR3 bases: TGTGCCAGTAGTATCCGACAGGGCGGAGCAGATACGCAGTATTTT. It translates to CASSIRQGGADTQYF.

This sequence joins TRBV4-1 and TRBJ2-7, with 11 bases that match TRBD2. V was pared by 3 bases and J by 3 bases, with 4 bases of the junction left unmatched. The CDR3 has 15 amino acids. Germline CDR1 is MGHRA and CDR2 is YSYEKL. CDR3 in DNA: TGCGCCAGCAGCCAGACTAGCGGGGTGAGCTACGAGCAGTACTTC. This codes for CASSQTSGVSYEQYF.

V gene TRBV5-5 combines with J gene TRBJ2-7; D might be TRBD2 (6 bases). The CDR3 contains 15 residues. V was shortened by 2 bases and J by 5 bases, with 17 bases between the two germline ends. Germline assignment: CDR1 SGHKS and CDR2 YYEKEE (reference sequence). CDR3 sequence reads: CASSFPQRRAHEQYF. CDR3 DNA sequence: TGTGCCAGCAGCTTTCCACAGCGGAGGGCCCACGAGCAGTACTTC.

This chain links TRBV10-1 with TRBJ2-7; 7 nucleotides line up with TRBD2. J lost 0 bases, V lost 4 bases, and 3 bases had no gene match. CDR3 length: 14 residues. Germline V gene sequence: CDR1 WNHNN, CDR2 SYGVQD (reference sequence). In DNA, the CDR3 is TGCGCCAGCAGTGTTGGGAGGGCCTCCTACGAGCAGTACTTC. Translation gives CASSVGRASYEQYF.

The chain recombines TRBV9 with TRBJ2-1, with TRBD2 matching 10 bases. The V and J ends lost 2 bases and 9 bases, in that order; junction bases with no gene match: 8. Germline V gene lookup returns CDR1 SGDLS and CDR2 YYNGEE. This CDR3 has 15 amino acids. The CDR3 DNA reads TGTGCCAGCAGCGTCGGACTAGCGGTTTATGGTGAGCAGTTCTTC. This codes for CASSVGLAVYGEQFF.

The chain employs TRBV20-1 and TRBJ2-1; 10 bases line up with TRBD2. The CDR3 contains 11 residues. Germline V gives CDR1 DFQATT, CDR2 SNEGSKA (reference sequence). With V trimmed by 5 bases and J by 9 bases, 1 base remained unmatched. For the CDR3, the DNA is TGCAGTGCTGGGACTAGCGTTGAGCAGTTCTTC. Translation gives CSAGTSVEQFF.

The chain combines TRBV9 with TRBJ2-1, with a weak D call TRBD2 (6 bases). Germline lookup yields CDR1 SGDLS and CDR2 YYNGEE. The CDR3 is made up of 13 amino acids. Trimming took 3 bases from V and 5 from J, leaving 9 bases between them. The CDR3 DNA is TGTGCCAGCAGCGGACTAGTTAACAATGAGCAGTTCTTC. Its protein is CASSGLVNNEQFF.

This clone was found once. The chain is built from TRBV5-5 and TRBJ1-2; D gene unclear. The germline CDR1 and CDR2 sequences are SGHKS and YYEKEE (reference sequence). The V end was cut by 2 bases, the J end by 8 bases, with 10 bases between. This CDR3 is 12 amino acids long. In DNA form, the CDR3 reads TGTGCCAGCAGCTTTGACCGTCCGGGCTACACCTTC. It yields the protein CASSFDRPGYTF.

This sequence joins TRBV5-1 and TRBJ1-3, with 12 bases fitting TRBD1. Germline V gene data show CDR1 as SGHRS and CDR2 as YFSETQ. This CDR3 region has 18 residues. The trim removed 0 bases at V and 3 bases at J, leaving 7 bases unmatched. The CDR3 reads CASSLAGTGGTFGNTIYF. In DNA, the CDR3 is TGCGCCAGCAGCTTGGCTGGGACAGGGGGCACATTTGGAAACACCATATATTTT.

This chain joins TRBV4-3 and TRBJ1-2; no clear D gene. The germline V gene encodes CDR1 LGHNA and CDR2 YSLEER. This CDR3 comprises 14 residues. With 6 bases removed from V and 8 bases from J, the gap between germline ends came to 19 bases. CDR3 nucleotides: TGCGCCAGCAGTGCCGCTTTTGGGCCGACAGGCTACACCTTC. It encodes CASSAAFGPTGYTF.

The rearrangement uses TRBV6-1 and TRBJ2-3; D ambiguous. CDR3 size: 12 residues. V was pared by 1 base and J by 5 bases, with 4 bases between. Germline loops: CDR1 MNHNS, CDR2 SASEGT. The CDR3 sequence is CASSEVGDTQYF. The DNA for the CDR3 is TGTGCCAGCAGTGAAGTCGGAGATACGCAGTATTTT.

The V call is TRBV19, the J call TRBJ2-2; 7 bases map to TRBD2. With V trimmed by 3 bases and J by 1 base, 8 bases remained unmatched. This CDR3 has 17 amino acids. The germline V gene encodes CDR1 LNHDA and CDR2 SQIVND (reference sequence). The DNA of the CDR3 is TGTGCCAGTAGTATGGGGGGAGGGACTATGAACACCGGGGAGCTGTTTTTT. Its translation is CASSMGGGTMNTGELFF. Complete variable domain (other parts from reference TRBV19 and TRBJ2-2): DGGITQSPKYLFRKEGQNVTLSCEQNLNHDAMYWYRQDPGQGLRLIYYSQIVNDFQKGDIAEGYSVSREKKESFPLTVTSAQKNPTAFYLCASSMGGGTMNTGELFFGEGSRLTVL.

The chain couples TRBV27 to TRBJ2-3, with D uncertain. This CDR3 is built from 14 residues. Trimming pared 0 bases from V and 1 base from J, leaving 5 bases between. Germline lookup yields CDR1 MNHEY and CDR2 SMNVEV (reference sequence). The CDR3 loop is CASSLSDGTDTQYF. The CDR3 DNA sequence: TGTGCCAGCAGTTTATCGGACGGCACAGATACGCAGTATTTT.

This clone was observed a single time. The gene calls are TRBV7-2 and TRBJ1-2, with TRBD1 matching 10 bases. The CDR3 consists of 15 residues. The V and J ends lost 4 bases and 6 bases, in that order; junction bases with no gene match: 8. Germline V lookup: CDR1 SGHTA, CDR2 FQGNSA. Written as DNA, the CDR3 is TGTGCCAGCAGCTCATACGGACAGGGGGTTGATGGCTACACCTTC. Its translation is CASSSYGQGVDGYTF.

This rearrangement joins TRBV27 to TRBJ2-7; 9 bases agree with TRBD2. The CDR3 totals 16 residues. Trimming at V came to 0 bases and at J to 3 bases, leaving 6 bases not matched to a gene. CDR1 and CDR2 from the germline V gene are MNHEY and SMNVEV (reference sequence). CDR3 sequence reads: CASSLSPHSGSYEQYF. For the CDR3, the DNA is TGTGCCAGCAGTTTATCGCCCCATAGCGGGAGCTACGAGCAGTACTTC.

In DNA form, the CDR3 reads TGTGCCATCAGTGAGTCCTATTCGTACAAAGAAGCTTTCTTT. It encodes CAISESYSYKEAFF. V usage is TRBV10-3 and J usage is TRBJ1-1; D not certain. CDR3 length equals 14 residues. Deletions cut 0 bases from V and 8 bases from J, with 13 bases between. Germline V gives CDR1 ENHRY, CDR2 SYGVKD.

This chain connects TRBV10-1 to TRBJ2-3; D may be TRBD2 (5 bases). Germline assignment: CDR1 WNHNN and CDR2 SYGVQD (reference sequence). There are 13 residues in the CDR3. V was clipped by 7 bases and J by 1 base, with 9 bases between them. CDR3 DNA sequence: TGCGCCAGCAACGGGGAAGGCACAGATACGCAGTATTTT. Protein sequence: CASNGEGTDTQYF.

The chain uses TRBV14 and TRBJ2-2; 11 nucleotides line up with TRBD2. The V and J ends lost 6 bases and 5 bases, in that order; junction bases with no gene match: 8. Germline lookup yields CDR1 SGHDN and CDR2 FVKESK. The CDR3 sequence is 16 residues long. The CDR3: CASSPTSGSLTGELFF. The CDR3 DNA reads as TGTGCCAGCAGTCCTACTAGCGGGAGTTTGACCGGGGAGCTGTTTTTT.

This chain connects TRBV27 to TRBJ1-2, with D unclear. CDR3 length: 14 amino acids. V shed 4 bases and J shed 2 bases, with 11 bases lying between them. CDR1 MNHEY and CDR2 SMNVEV come from the germline V gene (reference sequence). CDR3 in DNA: TGTGCCAGCAGTTCCCTTCCAACCAACTATGGCTACACCTTC. Translation gives CASSSLPTNYGYTF.

V gene TRBV18 combines with J gene TRBJ2-5; tentative D call: TRBD1 (6 bases). The length of the CDR3 is 14 residues. Deletions cut 6 bases from V and 2 bases from J, with 13 bases between. Germline V gene data show CDR1 as KGHSH and CDR2 as LQKENI. The CDR3 is CASSEWQGQETQYF. CDR3 nucleotide sequence: TGTGCCAGCTCCGAGTGGCAGGGGCAAGAGACCCAGTACTTC.

CDR3 region: CSARTPYEQYF. The CDR3 nucleotides read TGCAGTGCCCGGACGCCCTACGAGCAGTACTTC. The chain carries TRBV20-1 and TRBJ2-7; unclear D gene. Trimming took 6 bases from V and 2 from J, leaving 8 bases between them. This CDR3 comprises 11 residues. CDR1 and CDR2 from the germline V gene are DFQATT and SNEGSKA (reference sequence).

V is TRBV15 and J is TRBJ2-5; TRBD2 aligns across 7 bases. Unmatched junction bases numbered 11, after V lost 1 base and J lost 3 bases. In germline, CDR1 is LNHNV, CDR2 YYDKDF (reference sequence). The CDR3 contains 17 residues. This chain's CDR3 is CATSRVEYGLEEETQYF. The CDR3 DNA sequence: TGTGCCACCAGCAGAGTGGAGTATGGACTAGAGGAAGAGACCCAGTACTTC.

The CDR3 is CASSLWTGMNEQFF. CDR3 DNA sequence: TGCGCCAGCAGCCTTTGGACAGGGATGAATGAGCAGTTCTTC. The chain combines TRBV4-3 with TRBJ2-1; 8 bases are a match to TRBD1. Germline CDR1 reads LGHNA; CDR2 reads YSLEER. J gave up 7 bases and V 4 bases, and 6 bases lay outside the gene matches. This CDR3 comprises 14 residues.

This chain uses TRBV6-1 with TRBJ2-1, with a tentative D call TRBD1 (5 bases). Germline CDR1 and CDR2: MNHNS and SASEGT. V was cut by 4 bases and J by 6 bases, with 19 bases left in between. The CDR3 covers 16 residues. CDR3 nucleotide sequence: TGTGCCAGCAGTGCGTGGGGCGTCTCGTTGATCAATGAGCAGTTCTTC. It specifies CASSAWGVSLINEQFF.

This rearrangement joins TRBV6-1 to TRBJ2-3; 9 nucleotides match TRBD1. This CDR3 is 14 amino acids long. V lost 6 bases and J lost 6; bases outside the gene matches: 7. Germline V CDR1 and CDR2: MNHNS, SASEGT. CDR3 sequence: CASSPGQGLDTQYF. CDR3 sequence (DNA): TGTGCCAGCAGCCCGGGACAGGGTTTGGATACGCAGTATTTT.

Here the CDR3 DNA reads TGTGCCAGCAGTGACAGAGACTATACGCAGTATTTT. Amino acids: CASSDRDYTQYF. The chain is built from TRBV6-4 and TRBJ2-3; D remains ambiguous. The CDR3 loop spans 12 amino acids. Germline assignment: CDR1 MRHNA and CDR2 SNTAGT. V lost 2 bases, J lost 7 bases, and 7 bases lay in between.

The chain links TRBV7-2 to TRBJ2-3; D might be TRBD1 (5 bases). V lost 3 bases and J lost 10, with 11 bases in between. This CDR3 spans 12 amino acids. Germline assignment: CDR1 SGHTA and CDR2 FQGNSA. The CDR3 is CASSLETVPQYF. The CDR3, as DNA: TGTGCCAGCAGCTTGGAGACAGTTCCGCAGTATTTT.